This TCR beta chain was sequenced during a study of shared clonotypes between healthy human individuals. Profiling relied on immunoSEQ multiplex PCR, and the TCRdb table lists in-frame clones only, not all of them. The table records about 2,100,000 clones, 85% to 95% of them present only once. Germline V gene data show CDR1 as SGHVS and CDR2 as FQNEAQ. With V trimmed by 5 bases and J by 2 bases, 9 bases remained unmatched. The CDR3 is made up of 16 amino acids. Naive CD8 cells comprised CD45RO-negative, CCR7-positively selected cells, excluding terminally differentiated effector memory CD45RA+ cells.

The chain joins TRBV7-8 to TRBJ1-2; 9 positions match TRBD1. This clonotype originated in a young man in good health. Some clones in this sample may be carry-over from other donors' samples. Sequenced material: naive CD8+ T cells from PBMCs. CDR3 sequence reads: CASSPPGTGTNYGYTF. CDR3 nucleotides: TGTGCCAGCAGCCCTCCCGGGACAGGGACCAACTATGGCTACACCTTC.